This passage covers 16 T cell receptor beta chains from one sample sequenced in a study of blood T cell repertoires in COVID-19. TCRdb's table, derived via immunoSEQ multiplex PCR, lists solely in-frame clones and lacks some. The sample contains about 230,000 clones, approximately 90% of which appear only once. Material: peripheral blood. All receptors derive from a man aged 45-65 years with COVID-19, enrolled during active disease.

This rearrangement joins TRBV27 to TRBJ1-1; 7 bases line up with TRBD1. V was clipped by 3 bases and J by 0 bases; unmatched bases: 1. The CDR3 has 14 residues. Germline values: CDR1 MNHEY, CDR2 SMNVEV (reference sequence). The CDR3 loop is CASSLGQMNTEAFF. For the CDR3, the DNA is TGTGCCAGCAGTTTGGGACAGATGAACACTGAAGCTTTCTTT.

This clone occurred once. V is TRBV25-1 and J is TRBJ2-7; D may be TRBD2 (6 bases). V lost 2 bases, J lost 0 bases, and 14 bases lay in between. The CDR3 extends over 16 amino acids. Germline assignment: CDR1 MGHDK and CDR2 SYGVNS. The CDR3 protein is CASSEELSGASYEQYF. The CDR3 DNA reads TGTGCCAGCAGTGAAGAGCTTAGCGGAGCCTCCTACGAGCAGTACTTC.

The chain joins TRBV15 to TRBJ2-1; TRBD2 is a possible D gene (6 bases). This CDR3 comprises 17 residues. Per the germline V gene, CDR1 is LNHNV and CDR2 is YYDKDF (reference sequence). Trimming took 0 bases from V and 6 from J, leaving 18 bases between them. The CDR3 sequence: CATSRDWEATLGNEQFF. As DNA, the CDR3 is TGTGCCACCAGCAGAGATTGGGAGGCAACCCTCGGCAATGAGCAGTTCTTC.

The chain is built from TRBV5-1 and TRBJ2-7, with TRBD2 as a possible D gene (5 bases). The CDR3 runs to 15 residues. Germline V gene lookup returns CDR1 SGHRS and CDR2 YFSETQ. Between the trimmed V and J ends, which lost 1 base and 7 bases, there was a span of 18 bases. CDR3 in amino acids: CASSLFEGRRGEQYF. The CDR3, as DNA: TGCGCCAGCAGCTTGTTCGAAGGGCGCCGGGGTGAGCAGTACTTC.

This clone was counted many times. V usage is TRBV19 and J usage is TRBJ1-2; D is unresolved. Germline V gene data show CDR1 as LNHDA and CDR2 as SQIVND (reference sequence). The CDR3 extends over 14 amino acids. V lost 4 bases and J lost 4, with 13 bases in between. CDR3 DNA: TGTGCCAGTAGTACACCGGGTCTTGGCTATGGCTACACCTTC. As protein: CASSTPGLGYGYTF.

The chain employs TRBV7-3 and TRBJ2-2; D not certain. In germline, CDR1 is SGHTA, CDR2 FQGTGA. V was pared by 3 bases and J by 3 bases, with 2 bases between. This CDR3 spans 12 amino acids. The CDR3 bases are TGTGCCAGCAGCTTCTACACCGGGGAGCTGTTTTTT. Translation gives CASSFYTGELFF.

This clone showed up just once. V and J are TRBV25-1 and TRBJ1-2, with 8 bases lining up with TRBD1. The germline V gene has CDR1 MGHDK and CDR2 SYGVNS. This CDR3 comprises 16 residues. Unmatched junction bases numbered 8, after V lost 1 base and J lost 4 bases. This CDR3 reads CASSESGDRGLYGYTF. In DNA form, the CDR3 reads TGTGCCAGCAGTGAATCGGGAGACAGGGGCCTCTATGGCTACACCTTC.

The chain combines TRBV5-1 with TRBJ2-1; tentatively, D is TRBD2 (5 bases). From germline, CDR1 is SGHRS and CDR2 YFSETQ. The CDR3 runs 13 residues. Trimming removed 1 base from V and 6 bases from J, with 8 bases in between. The CDR3 sequence: CASSLLGGNEQFF. The CDR3 coding sequence is TGCGCCAGCAGCTTGCTAGGAGGCAATGAGCAGTTCTTC.

The chain combines TRBV5-6 with TRBJ1-4, with 7 nucleotides matching TRBD1. The length of the CDR3 is 16 residues. With V trimmed by 3 bases and J by 7 bases, 12 bases remained unmatched. Germline lookup yields CDR1 SGHDT and CDR2 YYEEEE. CDR3 bases: TGTGCCAGCAGCTGGGGATACAGGGGAGAAGGTGAAAAACTGTTTTTT. Translating gives CASSWGYRGEGEKLFF.

This clone has just a few counts. CDR3 sequence (DNA): TGTGCCAGCAGCGTAGAGCCGTTTAATTCACCCCTCCACTTT. It encodes CASSVEPFNSPLHF. This chain joins TRBV9 and TRBJ1-6; no clear D. The CDR3 contains 14 residues. V dropped 0 bases and J dropped 6 bases, with 7 bases sitting between them. The germline V gene encodes CDR1 SGDLS and CDR2 YYNGEE.

This sequence joins TRBV2 and TRBJ1-5, with 7 nucleotides matching TRBD1. The CDR3 loop spans 14 amino acids. Per germline, CDR1 SNHLY and CDR2 FYNNEI. Germline trimming cut 4 bases from V and 5 bases from J; bases unmatched to any gene: 5. DNA of the CDR3: TGTGCCAGCAGTGCCCAGGGGGTAGATCAGCCCCAGCATTTT. Translated: CASSAQGVDQPQHF.

The V and J genes are TRBV6-1 and TRBJ1-5, with D possibly being TRBD1 (5 bases). Deletions cut 1 base from V and 11 bases from J, with 12 bases between. CDR1 and CDR2 from the germline V gene are MNHNS and SASEGT. The CDR3 sequence is 13 residues long. The CDR3 DNA reads TGTGCCAGCAGTGAAGTGGGGCAGGGCACCCAGCATTTT. Encoded protein: CASSEVGQGTQHF.

The chain uses TRBV4-2 and TRBJ1-4; TRBD1 is a possible D gene (6 bases). Per germline, CDR1 LGHNA and CDR2 YNFKEQ. The CDR3 is made up of 18 amino acids. Trimming pared 2 bases from V and 5 bases from J, leaving 21 bases between. CDR3 protein: CASSQLTITGSRNEKLFF. As DNA, the CDR3 is TGTGCCAGCAGCCAACTAACGATTACAGGGTCTAGGAATGAAAAACTGTTTTTT.

This clone has only one observation. The chain carries TRBV2 and TRBJ2-2; tentatively, D is TRBD1 (5 bases). CDR3 length: 13 amino acids. The V gene lost 7 bases and the J gene lost 7 bases, with 13 bases spanning the gap. Germline CDR1 reads SNHLY; CDR2 reads FYNNEI. The CDR3 DNA is TGTGCCAGCACCCAGGGTTCAAGCGGGGAGCTGTTTTTT. Translated, it gives CASTQGSSGELFF.

J is TRBJ2-4 and V is TRBV24-1, with TRBD1 identical over 8 bases. Germline lookup yields CDR1 KGHDR and CDR2 SFDVKD. This CDR3 comprises 15 residues. Losses at the gene ends were 4 bases for V and 10 bases for J; bases not matched to a gene: 11. CDR3 nucleotides: TGTGCCACCAGTGAGACCGGGACAGGAGGTTGGATTCAGTACTTC. It translates to CATSETGTGGWIQYF.

This clone showed up just once. This sequence joins TRBV7-8 and TRBJ1-1; TRBD1 might be the D (5 bases). Germline loops: CDR1 SGHVS, CDR2 FQNEAQ. The CDR3 contains 15 residues. The V end was cut by 1 base, the J end by 1 base, with 10 bases between. CDR3 nucleotide sequence: TGTGCCAGCAGCTTAGTGAGGGGAGGGAACACTGAAGCTTTCTTT. It specifies CASSLVRGGNTEAFF.